Following are 30 T cell receptor beta chains from one sample sequenced in a study of CD8 T cells in ankylosing spondylitis. In TCRdb, the 5' RACE reads were re-called with MiXCR into one record per CDR3 protein. The sample records under 30,000 distinct CDR3 sequences, 10% to 15% being singletons. Sequences were obtained from blood. The receptors shown here come from a male donor with ankylosing spondylitis or in good health (not recorded which).

This clonotype was counted at least ten times. The chain joins TRBV4-3 to TRBJ2-4; D is tentatively TRBD1 or TRBD2 (5 bases each). Trimming stripped 2 bases from V and 7 bases from J, with 12 bases between. Germline V gene sequence: CDR1 LGHNA, CDR2 YSLEER. This CDR3 spans 14 amino acids. The CDR3 bases are TGCGCCAGCAGCCAAACGGGACCCGGCAACATTCAGTACTTC. Translating it yields CASSQTGPGNIQYF.

This clonotype appeared many times. V is TRBV29-1 and J is TRBJ2-1; 14 bases agree with TRBD2. Germline values: CDR1 SQVTM, CDR2 ANQGSEA. The CDR3 extends over 13 amino acids. The V segment lost 4 bases and the J segment 8 bases; nucleotides outside the gene matches: 1. The CDR3 DNA reads TGCAGCGTTGCGACTAGCGGGGGGGATGAGCAGTTCTTC. This codes for CSVATSGGDEQFF.

This clonotype has at least ten counts. This sequence joins TRBV5-1 and TRBJ2-3; D unclear. The germline V gene has CDR1 SGHRS and CDR2 YFSETQ. Trimming took off 0 bases at V and 3 bases at J, with 8 bases between the two ends. The CDR3 is made up of 14 amino acids. CDR3 loop: CASSLGYATDTQYF. The CDR3 DNA follows: TGCGCCAGCAGCTTGGGATATGCAACAGATACGCAGTATTTT.

This clonotype occurred a few times. The chain recombines TRBV25-1 with TRBJ2-2; no clear D gene. Germline lookup yields CDR1 MGHDK and CDR2 SYGVNS. This CDR3 contains 14 residues. V shed 8 bases and J shed 5 bases, with 15 bases lying between them. The CDR3 region has the DNA TGTGCCAGCGTGAGCCCGAAGGGAACCGGGGAGCTGTTTTTT. Its protein product is CASVSPKGTGELFF.

The rearrangement uses TRBV19 and TRBJ1-1; D ambiguous. The CDR3 consists of 14 residues. CDR1 LNHDA and CDR2 SQIVND come from the germline V gene (reference sequence). Trimming pared 6 bases from V and 6 bases from J, leaving 17 bases between. The chain's CDR3 is CASRHWRETSEAFF. The CDR3 DNA reads TGTGCCAGTAGGCACTGGAGGGAGACGTCTGAAGCTTTCTTT.

The chain employs TRBV29-1 and TRBJ2-2; 7 bases are a match to TRBD1. The V and J ends lost 5 bases and 5 bases, in that order; junction bases with no gene match: 8. This CDR3 spans 14 amino acids. From germline, CDR1 is SQVTM and CDR2 ANQGSEA. The chain's CDR3 is CSVRGQFRTGELFF. The CDR3 bases are TGCAGCGTTCGGGGACAGTTTAGGACCGGGGAGCTGTTTTTT.

The rearrangement links TRBV12-3 or TRBV12-4 to TRBJ2-7; no reliable D call. Trimming shortened V by 3 bases and J by 4 bases, and 7 bases separated the two germline ends. This CDR3 comprises 12 residues. The CDR3 sequence: CASSLSIYEQYV. The CDR3 region has the DNA TGTGCCAGCAGTTTGTCAATTTACGAGCAGTACGTC.

The gene calls are TRBV5-5 and TRBJ1-1; D gene unclear. Trimming removed 3 bases from V and 1 base from J, with 7 bases in between. The CDR3 totals 13 residues. Germline values: CDR1 SGHKS, CDR2 YYEKEE (reference sequence). CDR3 nucleotide sequence: TGTGCCAGCAGCTCAGCTGGGAACACTGAAGCTTTCTTT. Translating it yields CASSSAGNTEAFF.

This chain links TRBV20-1 with TRBJ2-1; TRBD2 matches 9 bases. CDR1 DFQATT and CDR2 SNEGSKA come from the germline V gene (reference sequence). The CDR3 length is 17 residues. V shed 3 bases, J shed 0 bases, and the junction held 9 bases outside the gene matches. The CDR3 sequence: CSARSRLAESSYNEQFF. CDR3 bases: TGCAGTGCTAGGTCGAGACTAGCGGAAAGCTCCTACAATGAGCAGTTCTTC.

This clonotype occurred a few times. The chain has TRBV7-2 and TRBJ2-4; 7 positions agree with TRBD1. The CDR3 sequence is 15 residues long. V dropped 4 bases and J dropped 0; count of bases not matched to a gene: 3. Germline V lookup: CDR1 SGHTA, CDR2 FQGNSA. The CDR3 reads CASSSDRVAKNIQYF. The CDR3 nucleotides read TGTGCCAGCAGCTCTGACAGGGTAGCCAAAAACATTCAGTACTTC.

The rearrangement joins TRBV5-5 to TRBJ2-1; D is undetermined. The CDR3 is made up of 13 amino acids. V was trimmed by 6 bases and J by 10 bases, leaving 17 bases between them. Germline CDR1 SGHKS, CDR2 YYEKEE (reference sequence). The CDR3: CASTLLMVGEQFF. In nucleotides, the CDR3 is TGTGCCAGCACCCTTTTAATGGTTGGGGAGCAGTTCTTC.

This clonotype was counted only a few times. This chain joins TRBV6-6 and TRBJ2-2; D ambiguous. The CDR3 has 13 residues. Germline lookup yields CDR1 MNHNY and CDR2 SVGAGI (reference sequence). V dropped 5 bases and J dropped 6 bases, with 10 bases sitting between them. CDR3 sequence: CASSPSGAGELFF. The DNA of the CDR3 is TGTGCCAGCAGTCCGTCTGGGGCCGGGGAGCTGTTTTTT.

This chain uses TRBV28 with TRBJ2-2, with 11 bases that match TRBD1. The CDR3 is 17 residues long. Losses at the gene ends were 3 bases for V and 3 bases for J; bases not matched to a gene: 6. Germline V gene lookup returns CDR1 MDHEN and CDR2 SYDVKM. The CDR3: CASSFLDRGRYTGELFF. CDR3 sequence (DNA): TGTGCCAGCAGTTTTCTGGACAGGGGGCGGTACACCGGGGAGCTGTTTTTT.

This clonotype was detected ten times or more. The chain is built from TRBV6-6 and TRBJ1-2; TRBD1 is a possible D gene (5 bases). The V gene's germline CDR1 is MNHNY and CDR2 SVGAGI (reference sequence). V was cut by 5 bases and J by 0 bases, with 16 bases left in between. This CDR3 comprises 16 residues. CDR3 sequence: CASSATAQGTNYGYTF. CDR3 nucleotides: TGTGCCAGCAGTGCCACGGCTCAGGGAACTAACTATGGCTACACCTTC.

This clonotype has a handful of counts. The chain joins TRBV7-2 to TRBJ2-5; D is uncertain. The CDR3 totals 11 residues. Germline V gene lookup returns CDR1 SGHTA and CDR2 FQGNSA. V lost 2 bases to trimming and J lost 7 bases, with 5 bases between them. The CDR3 region is CASSLSVTQYF. For the CDR3, the DNA is TGTGCCAGCAGCTTATCGGTGACCCAGTACTTC.

The V gene is TRBV13, the J gene TRBJ2-1; D tentatively fits TRBD1 or TRBD2 (6 bases each). V gave up 3 bases and J gave up 4 bases, with 13 bases separating them. The CDR3 length is 15 residues. The V gene's germline CDR1 is PRHDT and CDR2 FYEKMQ (reference sequence). CDR3 region: CASSLRGRGYNEQFF. Written as DNA, the CDR3 is TGTGCCAGCAGCTTGCGGGGCAGGGGTTACAATGAGCAGTTCTTC.

This clonotype was observed a few times. The chain combines TRBV6-6 with TRBJ2-1; TRBD2 matches at 13 bases. Germline V gene sequence: CDR1 MNHNY, CDR2 SVGAGI (reference sequence). V shed 3 bases and J 3 bases; nucleotides not matched to a gene: 5. The CDR3 spans 17 residues. The CDR3 nucleotides read TGTGCCAGCAGTTATTCGGGACTAGCGGGAATCTACAATGAGCAGTTCTTC. Residues: CASSYSGLAGIYNEQFF.

This clonotype was seen many times. The chain carries TRBV20-1 and TRBJ2-2; 7 bases align to TRBD1. The CDR3 is 14 residues long. Unmatched junction bases numbered 6, after V lost 3 bases and J lost 5 bases. The germline V gene has CDR1 DFQATT and CDR2 SNEGSKA (reference sequence). CDR3 coding DNA: TGCAGTGCTAGGAGGGGGCGCGGGACCGGGGAGCTGTTTTTT. Translating it yields CSARRGRGTGELFF.

V and J are TRBV5-6 and TRBJ2-3, with D perhaps matching TRBD2 (7 bases). Germline V gene sequence: CDR1 SGHDT, CDR2 YYEEEE. Trimming pared 4 bases from V and 8 bases from J, leaving 14 bases between. The CDR3 has 13 amino acids. The CDR3 nucleotides read TGTGCCAGCAGCCCGACAGGCGGGGGTACGCAGTATTTT. It translates to CASSPTGGGTQYF.

This clonotype occurred a few times. This chain uses TRBV7-2 with TRBJ1-5; 7 bases fit TRBD1. The CDR3 loop spans 15 amino acids. Looked up from germline, CDR1 is SGHTA and CDR2 is FQGNSA. The J segment lost 5 bases and the V segment lost 4 bases, leaving 8 bases of the junction unmatched. The CDR3, as DNA: TGTGCCAGCAGCTCGAGACAGGGTGGAGATCAGCCCCAGCATTTT. Its protein product is CASSSRQGGDQPQHF.

The rearrangement uses TRBV6-2 or TRBV6-3 and TRBJ1-5; TRBD1 agrees at 7 bases. The trim removed 5 bases at V and 4 bases at J, leaving 5 bases unmatched. Germline assignment: CDR1 MNHEY and CDR2 SVGEGT. The CDR3 runs to 14 residues. CDR3 residues: CASSMTGRNQPQHF. The CDR3 DNA reads TGTGCCAGCAGTATGACAGGGCGGAATCAGCCCCAGCATTTT.

In DNA, the CDR3 is TGCGCCAGCAGCTCTTCGCGAGATGACTACGAGCAGTACTTC. Its protein product is CASSSSRDDYEQYF. The chain joins TRBV5-1 to TRBJ2-7; no clear D gene. The V and J ends lost 3 bases and 3 bases respectively, with 13 bases between them. The CDR3 length is 14 residues. Germline CDR1 reads SGHRS; CDR2 reads YFSETQ. The full variable domain, rest sourced from reference TRBV5-1 and TRBJ2-7, is KAGVTQTPRYLIKTRGQQVTLSCSPISGHRSVSWYQQTPGQGLQFLFEYFSETQRNKGNFPGRFSGRQFSNSRSEMNVSTLELGDSALYLCASSSSRDDYEQYFGPGTRLTVT.

This chain links TRBV28 with TRBJ2-3, with D possibly matching TRBD2 (5 bases). CDR1 and CDR2 (germline): MDHEN, SYDVKM. V gave up 3 bases and J gave up 0 bases, with 7 bases separating them. This CDR3 has 14 residues. The CDR3 DNA follows: TGTGCCAGCAGTTTTCGGGATAGCACAGATACGCAGTATTTT. Protein: CASSFRDSTDTQYF.

The chain links TRBV28 to TRBJ2-3; TRBD2 might be the D (5 bases). CDR3 length: 16 residues. Germline CDR1 is MDHEN and CDR2 is SYDVKM. V was cut by 3 bases and J by 1 base, with 14 bases left in between. The CDR3 is CASSLAHAGGTDTQYF. The DNA of the CDR3 is TGTGCCAGCAGTTTGGCCCACGCGGGTGGCACAGATACGCAGTATTTT.

This sequence joins TRBV11-2 and TRBJ2-1; D gene unclear. The CDR3 is 12 residues long. The V gene's germline CDR1 is SGHAT and CDR2 FQNNGV. V lost 1 base and J 9 bases, leaving 7 bases between the germline ends. For the CDR3, the DNA is TGTGCCAGCAGCTTAGTCTTGGGTGAGCAGTTCTTC. As protein: CASSLVLGEQFF. Full variable domain (missing parts from reference TRBV11-2 and TRBJ2-1): EAGVAQSPRYKIIEKRQSVAFWCNPISGHATLYWYQQILGQGPKLLIQFQNNGVVDDSQLPKDRFSAERLKGVDSTLKIQPAKLEDSAVYLCASSLVLGEQFFGPGTRLTVL.

This sequence joins TRBV27 and TRBJ2-3; 11 bases map to TRBD1. The germline V gene encodes CDR1 MNHEY and CDR2 SMNVEV (reference sequence). V gave up 3 bases and J gave up 0 bases; unmatched junction bases: 2. CDR3 length equals 16 residues. The CDR3 region has the DNA TGTGCCAGCAGTTTGGGACAGGGGGTTAGCACAGATACGCAGTATTTT. It is translated as CASSLGQGVSTDTQYF.

The genes are TRBV5-4 and TRBJ2-1; 8 bases line up with TRBD2. Germline V gene data show CDR1 as SGHNT and CDR2 as YYREEE (reference sequence). The CDR3 is made up of 15 amino acids. The ends lost 0 bases at V and 5 bases at J; junction bases unmatched: 4. The CDR3 spells CASSLGLAQHNEQFF. The DNA of the CDR3 is TGTGCCAGCAGCTTGGGACTAGCGCAACACAATGAGCAGTTCTTC.

This clonotype was recorded at least ten times. The rearrangement uses TRBV2 and TRBJ2-1; TRBD1 agrees at 7 bases. J lost 3 bases, V lost 6 bases, and 2 bases had no gene match. Germline CDR1 and CDR2: SNHLY and FYNNEI. The CDR3 covers 13 residues. The CDR3 nucleotides are TGTGCCAGCAGCGGGACAGTCTACAATGAGCAGTTCTTC. Its protein is CASSGTVYNEQFF.

This clonotype was found many times. This chain links TRBV12-3 or TRBV12-4 with TRBJ2-7; D possibly corresponds to TRBD1 (6 bases). V lost 1 base and J lost 6, with 10 bases in between. This CDR3 is 13 amino acids long. The CDR3 coding sequence is TGTGCCAGCAGTTTAGAGGGGGTGTCCGAGCAGTACTTC. The encoded protein is CASSLEGVSEQYF.

The rearrangement joins TRBV7-2 to TRBJ2-2, with D tentatively TRBD2 (7 bases). CDR3 length equals 15 residues. Trimming shortened V by 1 base and J by 3 bases, and 9 bases separated the two germline ends. In germline, CDR1 is SGHTA, CDR2 FQGNSA. The CDR3 sequence is CASSLVGGDTGELFF. The CDR3 DNA follows: TGTGCCAGCAGCTTAGTAGGGGGGGACACCGGGGAGCTGTTTTTT. The entire variable domain, with the rest obtained from reference TRBV7-2 and TRBJ2-2, is as follows: GAGVSQSPSNKVTEKGKDVELRCDPISGHTALYWYRQSLGQGLEFLIYFQGNSAPDKSGLPSDRFSAERTGGSVSTLTIQRTQQEDSAVYLCASSLVGGDTGELFFGEGSRLTVL.